This T cell receptor (beta chain) was sequenced for a study of OX40 agonist ivuxolimab in advanced cancers. The repertoire was sequenced with immunoSEQ multiplex PCR; TCRdb's copy has only in-frame clones and lacks some. The repertoire consists of approximately 70,000 clones, with approximately 92% occurring once and the leading ten covering more than 4.5%. CDR3 length: 15 amino acids. Deletions cut 7 bases from V and 8 bases from J, with 21 bases between. Germline loops: CDR1 MNHNS, CDR2 SASEGT. The starting material was CD4+ or CD8+ T cells sorted from blood, obtained in a trial of the OX40 agonist ivuxolimab. This TCR derives from an adult with an advanced solid tumor such as melanoma, head and neck, liver or kidney cancer. The V gene is TRBV6-1, the J gene TRBJ2-1; a weak D match, TRBD2 (5 bases). This CDR3 reads CASMPFVGVGDEQFF. In DNA, the CDR3 is TGTGCCAGCATGCCTTTTGTGGGAGTCGGCGATGAGCAGTTCTTC.